A selection of T cell receptor beta chains follows, all from one sample in a study of T-cell reconstitution after alpha-beta-depleted transplantation in children. TCRdb reanalysed the PCR reads using MiXCR and keeps one entry per CDR3 protein. The sample has approximately 590,000 distinct CDR3 sequences, roughly a tenth seen once. This specimen consisted of PBMCs from the stem cell graft donor, obtained from the stem cell graft. The receptors come from a human donor who donated a stem cell graft to a child with acute myeloid leukemia. CDR3s include the opening cysteine and the closing phenylalanine or tryptophan. The D gene is left open where the match is weak.

j_call,d_call,v_call,cdr3_aa
TRBJ2-3,-,TRBV20-1,CSAVRESRTDTQYF
TRBJ2-5,TRBD2,TRBV11-2,CASSLHGSSGPGGETQYF
TRBJ2-7,TRBD1,TRBV12-3/TRBV12-4,CASSFGQGQSYEQYF
TRBJ2-1,TRBD2,TRBV27,CASRTSDYNEQFF
TRBJ2-5,-,TRBV5-1,CASSFGGASPSRETQYF
TRBJ2-3,-,TRBV27,CASQDPGTDTQYF
TRBJ2-5,-,TRBV20-1,CSAPHGGLGETQYF
TRBJ1-5,-,TRBV12-3/TRBV12-4,CASSPVDGRNQPQHF
TRBJ2-1,TRBD2,TRBV15,CATSSATSGRSSYNEQFF
TRBJ1-1,-,TRBV20-1,CSVGGVLTEAFF
TRBJ2-3,-,TRBV5-1,CASSLAFSLTDTQYF
TRBJ2-1,-,TRBV7-8,CASSLLAQSSYNEQFF
TRBJ2-3,TRBD2,TRBV2,CTSSSWTSGPVPTDTQYF
TRBJ1-1,-,TRBV7-8,CASSSKLSVNTEAFF
TRBJ2-3,TRBD2,TRBV27,CASSLIAGETDTQYF
TRBJ1-6,TRBD1,TRBV15,CATSGDLQGWEAGSPLHF
TRBJ2-5,-,TRBV25-1,CASSLDSSEETQYF
TRBJ1-2,-,TRBV5-1,CASSSGGQYGYTF
TRBJ2-1,-,TRBV20-1,CSAHQARREQFF
TRBJ2-1,-,TRBV7-2,CASSPQVVEQFF
TRBJ2-3,TRBD2,TRBV25-1,CASSEDQASGSPDTQYF
TRBJ2-3,-,TRBV11-2,CASSLDALTRGTQYF
TRBJ2-3,TRBD2,TRBV6-5,CASSYSLAGGRDTQYF
TRBJ1-1,-,TRBV20-1,CSARAGTGAFF
TRBJ2-7,-,TRBV5-1,CASSFLRVGYEQYF
TRBJ2-2,TRBD2,TRBV11-1,CASSRLAGGPNTGELFF
TRBJ2-7,TRBD1,TRBV20-1,CSARDRRGTYEQYF
TRBJ2-3,-,TRBV20-1,CSASLAGTDTQYF
TRBJ1-2,TRBD1,TRBV11-2,CASSSGTGNGYTF
TRBJ1-2,TRBD1,TRBV6-2/TRBV6-3,CASTRGQNNYGYTF
TRBJ1-5,TRBD1,TRBV25-1,CASTGQGTSNQPQHF
TRBJ2-3,-,TRBV12-3/TRBV12-4,CASGPLGADTQYF
TRBJ1-1,-,TRBV28,CASSSHLMNTEAFF